The 25 T cell receptor beta chains in this list originate from one sample, sequenced in a study of blood T cell repertoires in COVID-19. Profiling relied on immunoSEQ multiplex PCR, and the TCRdb table lists in-frame clones only, not all of them. This table has about 74,000 clones, approximately 85% appearing once. Sample: peripheral blood. These receptors all stem from a middle-aged man with acute or convalescent COVID-19.

The gene calls are TRBV10-3 and TRBJ2-5; 9 bases match TRBD1. The germline gives CDR1 ENHRY, CDR2 SYGVKD. J was trimmed by 5 bases and V by 4 bases; bases with no gene match: 5. This CDR3 contains 14 residues. The CDR3 is CAISGGTGKETQYF. The CDR3 region has the DNA TGTGCCATCAGTGGGGGGACAGGGAAGGAGACCCAGTACTTC.

The chain couples TRBV6-5 to TRBJ2-1; D not resolved. The V end was cut by 6 bases, the J end by 2 bases, with 5 bases between. This CDR3 is 12 amino acids long. CDR1 is MNHEY, CDR2 SVGAGI, per germline. The CDR3 sequence: CASSPAYNEQFF. CDR3 bases: TGTGCCAGCAGCCCAGCCTACAATGAGCAGTTCTTC.

This chain joins TRBV7-8 and TRBJ2-7, with 8 positions matching TRBD1. CDR3 length equals 12 residues. Germline loops: CDR1 SGHVS, CDR2 FQNEAQ. Germline trimming cut 4 bases from V and 7 bases from J; bases unmatched to any gene: 3. The CDR3 sequence is CASSSTGDEQYV. The CDR3 nucleotides are TGTGCCAGCAGCTCGACAGGGGATGAGCAGTACGTC.

This chain connects TRBV23-1 to TRBJ1-2, with D maybe TRBD1 (6 bases). TRBV23-1 is an ORF; its function is uncertain. The V end lost 2 bases, the J end lost 3 bases, and 13 bases lay between the germline ends. The CDR3 length is 15 residues. CDR3 nucleotides: TGCGCCAGCAGTCAAAAGGCAGGGGTAGACTATGGCTACACCTTC. Residues: CASSQKAGVDYGYTF.

The V call is TRBV7-3, the J call TRBJ2-5; TRBD1 aligns across 10 bases. Germline V gene lookup returns CDR1 SGHTA and CDR2 FQGTGA. With 2 bases clipped from V and 4 bases from J, the junction kept 4 bases outside the gene matches. The CDR3 totals 15 residues. In DNA, the CDR3 is TGTGCCAGCAGCTTAGGGACAGGGGAGGCAGAGACCCAGTACTTC. Amino acid sequence: CASSLGTGEAETQYF.

This clone showed up just once. V and J are TRBV11-2 and TRBJ2-3; 8 bases match TRBD2. CDR3 size: 15 residues. V gave up 3 bases and J gave up 5 bases; unmatched junction bases: 7. Looked up from germline, CDR1 is SGHAT and CDR2 is FQNNGV. The CDR3 protein is CASSFRGGRIDTQYF. The DNA of the CDR3 is TGTGCCAGCAGCTTTCGGGGGGGGCGGATAGATACGCAGTATTTT. The entire variable domain, with the rest obtained from reference TRBV11-2 and TRBJ2-3, is as follows: EAGVAQSPRYKIIEKRQSVAFWCNPISGHATLYWYQQILGQGPKLLIQFQNNGVVDDSQLPKDRFSAERLKGVDSTLKIQPAKLEDSAVYLCASSFRGGRIDTQYFGPGTRLTVL.

This clone was seen only once. The rearrangement uses TRBV4-2 and TRBJ1-1; D not certain. The CDR3 runs to 14 residues. Germline CDR1 LGHNA, CDR2 YNFKEQ. Trimming shortened V by 4 bases and J by 11 bases, and 20 bases separated the two germline ends. The CDR3 DNA is TGTGCCAGCAGCCCCTCATCAGGCCATCCTGGGGCTTTCTTT. It encodes CASSPSSGHPGAFF.

The rearrangement uses TRBV18 and TRBJ1-1; 7 positions agree with TRBD1. V was pared by 2 bases and J by 4 bases, with 7 bases of the junction left unmatched. The germline V gene has CDR1 KGHSH and CDR2 LQKENI. The CDR3 spans 15 residues. For the CDR3, the DNA is TGTGCCAGCTCACCAAGAAGGGGGCAAGGCACTGAAGCTTTCTTT. Amino acids: CASSPRRGQGTEAFF.

V and J are TRBV2 and TRBJ2-5, with 10 nucleotides matching TRBD2. The V gene's germline CDR1 is SNHLY and CDR2 FYNNEI. V lost 7 bases, J lost 11 bases, and 10 bases stayed unmatched. The CDR3 sequence is 13 residues long. The CDR3 sequence: CASKLRTSGWQYF. The CDR3 coding sequence is TGTGCCAGCAAGTTACGGACTAGCGGATGGCAGTACTTC.

This clone has a single count. The rearrangement joins TRBV7-2 to TRBJ1-1; D is perhaps TRBD1 (6 bases). V was cut by 8 bases and J by 12 bases, with 22 bases left in between. Germline V gene lookup returns CDR1 SGHTA and CDR2 FQGNSA. This CDR3 has 13 residues. Here the CDR3 DNA reads TGTGCCAGCGGAATACCAGGGGCCCTCACCCCTTTCTTT. Translation gives CASGIPGALTPFF.

The CDR3 region is CASSPGWTGTNSPLHF. The CDR3 DNA sequence: TGCGCCAGCAGCCCAGGATGGACAGGTACTAATTCACCCCTCCACTTT. The V gene is TRBV5-1, the J gene TRBJ1-6; TRBD1 agrees at 7 bases. After removal of 4 bases from V and 6 bases from J, the junction contained 10 bases not matched to a gene. The CDR3 is 16 amino acids. Germline V gives CDR1 SGHRS, CDR2 YFSETQ.

This clone was counted once. This chain uses TRBV6-1 with TRBJ2-7, with D maybe TRBD1 (5 bases). The CDR3 has 16 amino acids. CDR1 MNHNS and CDR2 SASEGT come from the germline V gene. Trimming pared 2 bases from V and 2 bases from J, leaving 16 bases between. The CDR3 region has the DNA TGTGCCAGCAGTGAACCGACTGGAACAGGCGCCTACGAGCAGTACGTC. Translated: CASSEPTGTGAYEQYV.

The chain's CDR3 is CASILRGIADTQYF. CDR3 nucleotide sequence: TGTGCCAGCATTCTTCGAGGGATCGCAGATACGCAGTATTTT. The rearrangement joins TRBV6-5 to TRBJ2-3; D may be TRBD2 (5 bases). This CDR3 is 14 amino acids long. Germline lookup yields CDR1 MNHEY and CDR2 SVGAGI. V lost 7 bases to trimming and J lost 4 bases, with 15 bases between them.

The chain couples TRBV30 to TRBJ1-1; TRBD1 agrees at 7 bases. V dropped 1 base and J dropped 3; count of bases not matched to a gene: 2. CDR1 and CDR2 from the germline V gene are GTSNPN and SVGIG (reference sequence). The CDR3 extends over 13 amino acids. The DNA for the CDR3 is TGTGCCTGGAGTGGGACAGGATACACTGAAGCTTTCTTT. It specifies CAWSGTGYTEAFF.

This sequence joins TRBV29-1 and TRBJ1-2; 7 bases match TRBD1. Unmatched junction bases numbered 15, after V lost 1 base and J lost 4 bases. The CDR3 runs 17 residues. Per the germline V gene, CDR1 is SQVTM and CDR2 is ANQGSEA. DNA of the CDR3: TGCAGCGTTGAAGGAGGGAAATCCACAGGGGAGGCCTATGGCTACACCTTC. Protein: CSVEGGKSTGEAYGYTF.

The chain employs TRBV30 and TRBJ1-6; D might be TRBD1 (6 bases). This CDR3 has 17 residues. Germline CDR1 GTSNPN, CDR2 SVGIG (reference sequence). V was pared by 0 bases and J by 0 bases, with 12 bases between. The CDR3 loop is CAWSVRDTSSYNSPLHF. CDR3 sequence (DNA): TGTGCCTGGAGTGTACGGGACACAAGCTCCTATAATTCACCCCTCCACTTT.

The chain links TRBV28 to TRBJ2-7; D might be TRBD1 (5 bases). V was cut by 5 bases and J by 5 bases, with 10 bases left in between. The CDR3 runs to 12 residues. Germline CDR1 MDHEN, CDR2 SYDVKM. The CDR3 coding sequence is TGTGCCAGCAGTGACTCAGGGAACGAGCAGTACTTC. This codes for CASSDSGNEQYF.

This clone was seen a handful of times. The V and J genes are TRBV3-1 (or the pseudogene TRBV3-2) and TRBJ2-5; 10 bases line up with TRBD2. The junction had 5 bases not matched to a gene; V was cut back by 2 bases and J by 5 bases. The CDR3 length is 15 residues. Germline lookup yields CDR1 LGHDT and CDR2 YNNKEL (reference sequence). The CDR3 coding sequence is TGTGCCAGCAGCCAATCACTAGCGGGGCGGGAGACCCAGTACTTC. This encodes CASSQSLAGRETQYF.

The chain uses TRBV27 and TRBJ2-1, with 9 positions matching TRBD2. V shed 5 bases and J 4 bases; nucleotides not matched to a gene: 15. CDR3 length: 18 amino acids. Germline V CDR1 and CDR2: MNHEY, SMNVEV (reference sequence). The CDR3 region has the DNA TGTGCCAGCAGTCCCATTCTGGGGCGGGGGGGGATATACAATGAGCAGTTCTTC. Protein sequence: CASSPILGRGGIYNEQFF.

V and J are TRBV27 and TRBJ2-5, with 7 bases aligning to TRBD1. CDR1 is MNHEY and CDR2 is SMNVEV in the germline V gene (reference sequence). This CDR3 has 14 amino acids. V trimming: 4 bases; J trimming: 7 bases; junction bases outside the gene matches: 9. The chain's CDR3 is CASSSSTGVGTQYF. The CDR3 DNA reads TGTGCCAGCAGTTCGTCCACAGGGGTAGGGACCCAGTACTTC.

V and J are TRBV5-1 and TRBJ1-1, with D possibly being TRBD1 (5 bases). The CDR3 sequence is 14 residues long. CDR1 SGHRS and CDR2 YFSETQ come from the germline V gene. V was clipped by 4 bases and J by 5 bases, with 15 bases between them. The CDR3 reads CASSIIGAGTEAFF. The CDR3 DNA follows: TGCGCCAGCAGCATCATAGGGGCAGGGACTGAAGCTTTCTTT. Based on the CDR3 plus reference TRBV5-1 and TRBJ1-1, the full variable domain is KAGVTQTPRYLIKTRGQQVTLSCSPISGHRSVSWYQQTPGQGLQFLFEYFSETQRNKGNFPGRFSGRQFSNSRSEMNVSTLELGDSALYLCASSIIGAGTEAFFGQGTRLTVV.

The chain is built from TRBV5-1 and TRBJ2-1, with D uncertain. CDR1 and CDR2 (germline): SGHRS, YFSETQ. CDR3 length: 15 amino acids. Between the trimmed V and J ends, which lost 0 bases and 1 base, there was a span of 8 bases. CDR3 sequence (DNA): TGCGCCAGCAGCTTGGGGCCCAATTCCTACAATGAGCAGTTCTTC. Amino acid sequence: CASSLGPNSYNEQFF.

The chain has TRBV11-2 and TRBJ2-5, with 12 bases that match TRBD2. The V segment lost 4 bases and the J segment 1 base; nucleotides outside the gene matches: 4. Germline V lookup: CDR1 SGHAT, CDR2 FQNNGV. The CDR3 contains 16 residues. The CDR3 nucleotides are TGTGCCAGCAGCTACCAGACTAGCGGGGGCCAAGAGACCCAGTACTTC. Its protein product is CASSYQTSGGQETQYF.

In this sample, this clone turned up once. The V call is TRBV19, the J call TRBJ1-2; D perhaps matches TRBD1 (5 bases). Germline lookup yields CDR1 LNHDA and CDR2 SQIVND (reference sequence). The ends were cut back, 2 bases at V and 4 bases at J, with 14 bases in the middle. The CDR3 length is 15 residues. The CDR3 nucleotides are TGTGCCAGTAGTATATCCGGGGGAAAGGGCTATGGCTACACCTTC. Protein sequence: CASSISGGKGYGYTF.

The V and J genes are TRBV9 and TRBJ2-1; D is uncertain. This CDR3 has 15 amino acids. Germline CDR1 SGDLS, CDR2 YYNGEE. V was pared by 0 bases and J by 0 bases, with 7 bases between. The CDR3 DNA is TGTGCCAGCAGCGTAGCTACTCACTCCTACAATGAGCAGTTCTTC. Encoded protein: CASSVATHSYNEQFF.